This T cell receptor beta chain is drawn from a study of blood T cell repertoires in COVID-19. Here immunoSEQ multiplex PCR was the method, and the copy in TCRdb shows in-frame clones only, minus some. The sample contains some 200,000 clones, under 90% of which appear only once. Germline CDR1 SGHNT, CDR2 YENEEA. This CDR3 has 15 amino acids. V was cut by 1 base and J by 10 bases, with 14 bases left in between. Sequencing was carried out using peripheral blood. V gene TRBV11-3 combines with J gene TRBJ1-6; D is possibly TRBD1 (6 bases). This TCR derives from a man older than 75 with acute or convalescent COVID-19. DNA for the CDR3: TGTGCCAGCAGCTTAGGCCAGGGAGGGGGATCACCCCTCCACTTT. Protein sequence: CASSLGQGGGSPLHF.